This T cell receptor beta chain was identified during a study of T cells in localized non-small cell lung cancer. V lost 2 bases to trimming and J lost 0 bases, with 8 bases between them. Germline V lookup: CDR1 KGHSH, CDR2 LQKENI. CDR3 length: 14 residues. Findings and limits, study-wide: Of the top 100 tumor clones, median roughly 53 were in adjacent lung, about 26 among its top 100. Sequencing covered just one tumor region, so heterogeneity cannot be ruled out. Peak T cell clonality was found in uninvolved adjacent lung, exceeding tumor.

A remark on this clone: What it recognizes is unknown.

Profiling relied on immunoSEQ multiplex PCR, and the TCRdb table lists in-frame clones only, not all of them. Of about 2,300 clones in the sample, approximately 27% were seen once. The TCR comes from a male donor aged 60 or older with stage II squamous cell lung carcinoma. The material was lung tumor tissue, obtained before any cancer treatment. The gene calls are TRBV18 and TRBJ2-7; D is possibly TRBD1 (5 bases). The DNA of the CDR3 is TGTGCCAGCTCACCAAAGGACAACTCCTACGAGCAGTACTTC. Amino acids: CASSPKDNSYEQYF.